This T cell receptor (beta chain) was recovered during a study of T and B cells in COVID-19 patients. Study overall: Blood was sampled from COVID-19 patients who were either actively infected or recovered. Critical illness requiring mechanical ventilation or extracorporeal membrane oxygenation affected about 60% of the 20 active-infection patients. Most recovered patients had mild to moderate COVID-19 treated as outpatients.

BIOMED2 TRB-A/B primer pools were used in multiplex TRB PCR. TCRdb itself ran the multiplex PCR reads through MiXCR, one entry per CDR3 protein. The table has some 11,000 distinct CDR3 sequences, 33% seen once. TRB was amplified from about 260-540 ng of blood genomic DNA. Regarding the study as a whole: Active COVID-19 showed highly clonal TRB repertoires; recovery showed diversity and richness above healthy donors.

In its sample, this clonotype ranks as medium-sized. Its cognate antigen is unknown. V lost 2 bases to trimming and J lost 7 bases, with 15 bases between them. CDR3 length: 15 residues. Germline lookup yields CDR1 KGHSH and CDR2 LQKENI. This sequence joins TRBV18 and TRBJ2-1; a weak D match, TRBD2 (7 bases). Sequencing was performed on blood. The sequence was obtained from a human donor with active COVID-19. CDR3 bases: TGTGCCAGCTCACCAACCGCGGGGGCAGGGAATGAGCAGTTCTTC. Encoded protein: CASSPTAGAGNEQFF.